The clone carrying this T cell receptor beta chain was counted between two and nine times. What it recognizes is unknown. The data were taken from a study of T-cell reconstitution after alpha-beta-depleted transplantation in children. Findings of the study overall: After one year, T-cell counts and TCRbeta diversity mostly came from new T cells. Several hundred graft clones that had expanded were reportedly the source of alpha-beta T cells about two months after transplant.

As it was prepared, the TCRbeta library received unique molecular identifiers. MiXCR was run by TCRdb on the PCR reads, yielding one entry per CDR3 protein. The sample lists hundreds of thousands of distinct CDR3 sequences, around 15% occurring once. V lost 0 bases and J lost 0; bases outside the gene matches: 6. Germline assignment: CDR1 SGHRS and CDR2 YFSETQ. CDR3 size: 18 residues. The clonotype was recovered from a male patient under 10 years old who had a stem cell transplant for acute lymphoblastic leukemia, so the T cells may come from the graft donor. This specimen was PBMCs, mostly from graft donor cells, taken 360 days after TCRalphabeta/CD19-depleted stem cell transplant. The chain couples TRBV5-1 to TRBJ2-3, with TRBD2 matching over 11 bases. CDR3 coding DNA: TGCGCCAGCAGCTTGGATAGCGGGAGGGCCAGTAGCACAGATACGCAGTATTTT. It translates to CASSLDSGRASSTDTQYF.